The 20 T cell receptor beta chains given below trace back to one sample, sequenced in a study of regulatory T cells in long-lasting Graves disease (dated by TCRdb to the early 2020s). The library relied on multiplex PCR. For sequencing, an Illumina HiSeq 4000 was employed. iRepertoire HTBI primers and Arm-PCR amplification of CDR3 regions were used to construct TCR beta libraries. The public reads were quality trimmed at Q25 with fastp and then assembled into clones with MiXCR by TCRdb, keeping productive beta chains. A single entry per CDR3 protein holds the most common genes and DNA from its merged rows. The sample table records roughly 490,000 distinct CDR3 sequences; 20% to 25% of these occur just once. Roughly 13% of the sample rests with the top ten. This specimen's time point label, interpreted: persistent/refractory GD, antithyroid drugs over 5 years with positive TRAb. For both TCR sequencing and RNA sequencing, RNA was extracted from PBMCs in TRIzol.

Source: peripheral blood mononuclear cells (PBMCs), taken when the disease was refractory, from a patient treated with antithyroid drugs. All receptors derive from a female donor with Graves disease.

This clonotype was counted many times. This rearrangement joins TRBV7-3 to TRBJ1-2; no definite D call. Looked up from germline, CDR1 is SGHTA and CDR2 is FQGTGA. CDR3 length: 12 amino acids. Between the trimmed V and J ends, which lost 5 bases and 6 bases, there was a span of 10 bases. The CDR3 here is CASSANGDGYTF. The CDR3 DNA follows: TGTGCCAGCAGCGCGAACGGGGATGGCTACACCTTC.

The CDR3 loop is CASRPPRRDSYYEQYF. The DNA for the CDR3 is TGTGCCAGCAGGCCCCCCCGCCGGGACAGCTACTACGAGCAGTACTTC. This chain connects TRBV6-1 to TRBJ2-7; 7 nucleotides agree with TRBD1. V lost 6 bases to trimming and J lost 3 bases; unmatched junction nucleotides: 14. Germline V gene lookup returns CDR1 MNHNS and CDR2 SASEGT. The CDR3 is 16 amino acids.

The chain combines TRBV20-1 with TRBJ2-1, with 8 bases fitting TRBD2. Germline assignment: CDR1 DFQATT and CDR2 SNEGSKA (reference sequence). With 6 bases clipped from V and 0 bases from J, the junction kept 4 bases outside the gene matches. This CDR3 comprises 14 residues. Written as DNA, the CDR3 is TGCAGTGCCATTAGCGGGGACTCCTACAATGAGCAGTTCTTC. It codes for CSAISGDSYNEQFF.

This clonotype has ten or more counts. The CDR3 nucleotides are TGTGCCAGCAGCGCCCAGCGGGGAGAGACCCAGTACTTC. It translates to CASSAQRGETQYF. The chain carries TRBV7-3 and TRBJ2-5; 7 bases are shared with TRBD2. CDR1 is SGHTA, CDR2 FQGTGA, per germline. This CDR3 contains 13 residues. Germline trimming cut 5 bases from V and 4 bases from J; bases unmatched to any gene: 4.

The chain has TRBV5-1 and TRBJ2-2, with no clear D. V was trimmed by 2 bases and J by 5 bases, leaving 10 bases between them. The CDR3 has 14 residues. Per the germline V gene, CDR1 is SGHRS and CDR2 is YFSETQ. The chain's CDR3 is CASSLKIGTGELFF. In nucleotides, the CDR3 is TGCGCCAGCAGCTTAAAAATAGGGACCGGGGAGCTGTTTTTT.

The chain's CDR3 is CASSPHRGRWTEAFF. CDR3 DNA: TGTGCCAGCAGCCCTCACAGGGGGCGTTGGACTGAAGCTTTCTTT. V usage is TRBV7-9 and J usage is TRBJ1-1, with 9 bases lining up with TRBD1. CDR1 is SEHNR, CDR2 FQNEAQ, per germline (reference sequence). CDR3 size: 15 residues. V trimming: 5 bases; J trimming: 5 bases; junction bases outside the gene matches: 9. The entire variable domain, with the rest obtained from reference TRBV7-9 and TRBJ1-1, is as follows: DTGVSQNPRHKITKRGQNVTFRCDPISEHNRLYWYRQTLGQGPEFLTYFQNEAQLEKSRLLSDRFSAERPKGSFSTLEIQRTEQGDSAMYLCASSPHRGRWTEAFFGQGTRLTVV.

V gene TRBV7-2 combines with J gene TRBJ2-7; possible D gene TRBD2, 6 bases. The V gene lost 5 bases and the J gene lost 3 bases, with 20 bases spanning the gap. Germline CDR1 reads SGHTA; CDR2 reads FQGNSA. This CDR3 contains 16 residues. The CDR3 protein is CASSQDPNGSIYEQYF. The CDR3 coding sequence is TGTGCCAGCAGCCAAGATCCGAACGGGAGTATCTACGAGCAGTACTTC.

This chain joins TRBV4-1 and TRBJ1-1, with a possible D match to TRBD1 (5 bases). With 3 bases removed from V and 3 bases from J, the gap between germline ends came to 17 bases. The V gene's germline CDR1 is MGHRA and CDR2 YSYEKL. This CDR3 spans 16 amino acids. This CDR3 reads CASSQADREMDTEAFF. In nucleotides, the CDR3 is TGCGCCAGCAGCCAGGCCGACAGAGAGATGGACACTGAAGCTTTCTTT.

The chain combines TRBV3-1 with TRBJ2-5, with D possibly TRBD2 on 6 matching bases. Germline-derived CDR1 and CDR2 are LGHDT and YNNKEL (reference sequence). The CDR3 is 17 residues long. V was trimmed by 1 base and J by 1 base, leaving 16 bases between them. The CDR3 region is CASSQGSSGWIQETQYF. The CDR3 nucleotides read TGTGCCAGCAGCCAAGGATCCAGCGGGTGGATCCAAGAGACCCAGTACTTC.

This clonotype was counted only a few times. The chain carries TRBV5-1 and TRBJ1-1; 7 positions agree with TRBD1. Per germline, CDR1 SGHRS and CDR2 YFSETQ. This CDR3 comprises 18 residues. J lost 0 bases, V lost 1 base, and 12 bases had no gene match. CDR3 region: CASSLSPGQVRMNTEAFF. The DNA of the CDR3 is TGCGCCAGCAGCTTGAGCCCAGGACAGGTACGAATGAACACTGAAGCTTTCTTT. Complete variable domain (other parts from reference TRBV5-1 and TRBJ1-1): KAGVTQTPRYLIKTRGQQVTLSCSPISGHRSVSWYQQTPGQGLQFLFEYFSETQRNKGNFPGRFSGRQFSNSRSEMNVSTLELGDSALYLCASSLSPGQVRMNTEAFFGQGTRLTVV.

This clonotype was seen only a few times. This sequence joins TRBV20-1 and TRBJ2-1; the match to TRBD1 covers 7 bases. The V gene end was trimmed by 3 bases and the J gene end by 2 bases; junction bases not matched to a gene: 10. In germline, CDR1 is DFQATT, CDR2 SNEGSKA (reference sequence). The length of the CDR3 is 16 residues. As DNA, the CDR3 is TGCAGTGCTAGGGCAAAAGAACAGGGGACCTACAATGAGCAGTTCTTC. It encodes CSARAKEQGTYNEQFF.

The sample holds many counts of this clonotype. This chain uses TRBV28 with TRBJ1-2; D is undetermined. The CDR3 sequence is 12 residues long. Germline V gene lookup returns CDR1 MDHEN and CDR2 SYDVKM. The ends were cut back, 2 bases at V and 6 bases at J, with 7 bases in the middle. The CDR3 DNA sequence: TGTGCCAGCAGTTTAGGCACCCATGGCTACACCTTC. This sequence encodes CASSLGTHGYTF.

This clonotype was counted many times. The rearrangement joins TRBV6-2 or TRBV6-3 to TRBJ1-5; 10 nucleotides match TRBD1. The CDR3 runs 15 residues. The germline CDR1 and CDR2 sequences are MNHEY and SVGEGT. J lost 7 bases, V lost 1 base, and 4 bases had no gene match. The CDR3 DNA is TGTGCCAGCAGTTACTGGGGACAGGGGTACCAGCCCCAGCATTTT. It translates to CASSYWGQGYQPQHF.

The J gene is TRBJ1-5, the V gene TRBV12-3 or TRBV12-4; 7 positions match TRBD1. This CDR3 has 15 amino acids. V was pared by 5 bases and J by 4 bases, with 8 bases of the junction left unmatched. The CDR3 sequence: CASSRDSAINQPQHF. CDR3 coding DNA: TGTGCCAGCAGTCGGGACAGTGCCATAAATCAGCCCCAGCATTTT.

Details on this clonotype: A read error may be the cause here, since a much bigger clone is one base away. The rearrangement joins TRBV28 to TRBJ2-7, with D possibly being TRBD1 or TRBD2 (5 bases each). This CDR3 has 17 amino acids. Looked up from germline, CDR1 is MDHEN and CDR2 is SYDVKM. The V end was cut by 5 bases, the J end by 3 bases, with 23 bases between. CDR3 residues: CASSPGPSAPGSYEQYF. CDR3 nucleotides: TGTGCCAGCAGTCCGGGACCCTCGGCGCCTGGCAGCTACGAGCAGTACTTC.

This clonotype was found a few times. The J gene is TRBJ2-7, the V gene TRBV20-1; 8 bases agree with TRBD2. This CDR3 contains 12 residues. The V gene end was trimmed by 7 bases and the J gene end by 1 base; junction bases not matched to a gene: 3. CDR1 DFQATT and CDR2 SNEGSKA come from the germline V gene (reference sequence). In DNA form, the CDR3 reads TGCAGTGGACTAGCGTATTCCTACGAGCAGTACTTC. Residues: CSGLAYSYEQYF.

The rearrangement links TRBV6-2 or TRBV6-3 to TRBJ2-2; 12 bases line up with TRBD2. Trimming removed 3 bases from V and 6 bases from J; junction bases left unmatched: 20. The CDR3 covers 21 residues. Germline V gene data show CDR1 as MNHEY and CDR2 as SVGEGT. The CDR3 spells CASSYPPRDLAGGPIPGELFF. The CDR3 nucleotides read TGTGCCAGCAGTTATCCCCCCCGTGATCTAGCGGGAGGGCCGATTCCCGGGGAGCTGTTTTTT.

This clonotype showed up just once. The CDR3 is CASSQEPLLRGNPYEQYF. The CDR3 region has the DNA TGTGCCAGCAGCCAAGAGCCCCTCCTCCGGGGGAACCCCTACGAGCAGTACTTC. The chain has TRBV3-1 and TRBJ2-7, with a possible D match to TRBD2 (6 bases). The V end was cut by 0 bases, the J end by 2 bases, with 20 bases between. This CDR3 is built from 18 residues. Germline CDR1 and CDR2: LGHDT and YNNKEL (reference sequence).

V is TRBV6-5 and J is TRBJ2-3, with 11 bases that match TRBD1. CDR1 MNHEY and CDR2 SVGAGI come from the germline V gene. With 2 bases clipped from V and 7 bases from J, the junction kept 5 bases outside the gene matches. The CDR3 totals 15 residues. The CDR3 DNA sequence: TGTGCCAGCAGTTACGGGACAGGGGGAGGATATACGCAGTATTTT. It yields the protein CASSYGTGGGYTQYF.

Many counts were recorded for this clonotype. The gene calls are TRBV27 and TRBJ2-2; 9 positions match TRBD1. This CDR3 contains 16 residues. Trimming cost V 2 bases and J 6 bases; bases outside gene matches: 7. Germline CDR1 reads MNHEY; CDR2 reads SMNVEV (reference sequence). CDR3 amino acids: CASSLGGQGLPGELFF. The DNA of the CDR3 is TGTGCCAGCAGTTTAGGGGGACAGGGCCTTCCCGGGGAGCTGTTTTTT.